This T cell receptor (beta chain) originates from a study of cytomegalovirus exposure and HLA in healthy donors (dated by TCRdb to about 2017). About the investigation overall: An earlier analysis of under 600 of the donors reported more than 250 Gb of sequence data and 100 million to 130 million unique TCR beta sequences from some 180 million T cells. An early release that covered about 600 HLA-typed donors contained 250 to 350 gigabases of sequencing data and 65 million to 100 million unique TCR sequences. The genetic ancestry cluster associated with self-reported Caucasian donors included 70% to 85% of the roughly 380 genotyped donors. The study aimed to test whether signatures of past pathogen exposure could be identified by cataloging public T cell receptors. The study used immunosequencing to profile the T cell repertoires of hundreds of subjects and linked those repertoires to cytomegalovirus serostatus. A separate validation cohort of roughly 110 different subjects was used in addition to the 666-subject first cohort. High-throughput TCR immunosequencing, statistical association of individual TCRs with disease status, and machine learning were combined to predict cytomegalovirus infection status. A later analysis re-examined previously published TCR beta repertoires from several hundred donors and added high-resolution HLA genotyping to investigate patterns of TCR occurrence. Rather than drawing on any new phenotypic data, the later analysis identified candidate immune exposures from TCR beta sequences and the way those sequences occurred across donors. In an earlier analysis of 500 to 650 of the donors, high-throughput TCR beta sequencing was used to judge whether each TCR beta V gene segment behaved as functional or pseudogenic. Alongside the repertoire data, information on donor age, sex, ethnicity and CMV serostatus was compiled. A later genetic analysis used genome-wide SNP genotypes for about 65% of the 666 donors, treating that subset as a discovery cohort. Every discovery cohort repertoire had been produced on one sequencing platform. Class I and class II HLA loci were covered by the typing at four-digit resolution. The number of typed donors differed by locus: about 620-630 for A, B, C, DRB1 and DQB1; 522 for DQA1; over 600 for DPA1; and some 450 for DPB1. A few DR-DQ haplotypes were treated as single units for association and clustering because of strong linkage in the cohort. Among about 400 genotyped donors of the cohort, an average of approximately 220,000 unique TCR beta nucleotide sequences was sequenced per donor, of which 15% to 20% were non-productive.

The library was generated by the immunoSEQ multiplex PCR assay. The multiplex PCR relied on a mix of 60 forward primers for TCR Vbeta segments and 13 reverse primers for TCR Jbeta segments. Amplification of the CDR3 region of rearranged TCR beta genes was performed with a multiplex PCR assay on genomic DNA. On the Illumina HiSeq System, the amplified TCR beta libraries were sequenced as 87-base-pair reads. Regarding the original processing steps: A later analysis tallied roughly 80 million unique TCR beta chains across the approximately 670 repertoires, and about 12 million of those chains were shared by two or more donors. To remove PCR and sequencing errors, raw reads were error-corrected and collapsed into unique sequences using a nearest-neighbor algorithm that merged closely related sequences. Alignment of CDR3 sequences to IMGT reference sequences was used to assign V, D and J gene segments. For a sequence to be retained, at least a six-nucleotide match to both a V gene segment and a J gene segment was required. Rearrangements were classified as productive when the CDR3 lacked stop codons and remained in frame with V and J, and all other rearrangements were classified as non-productive. CDR3 was defined by IMGT convention, running from the second conserved V-encoded cysteine to the conserved J-encoded phenylalanine. Sequences without an unambiguous match to a single V gene segment were excluded from the earlier analysis of several hundred of the donors. An earlier analysis of 587 of the donors called V segments functional above 56.7% productive rearrangements and segregating when the between-donor standard deviation exceeded 5%. A statistical classification framework was built for diagnosing cytomegalovirus status from the catalog of TCR beta chain sequences. V and J gene assignment, in a later analysis, came from comparing TCR nucleotide sequences with IMGT/GENE-DB human TR gene sequences. Using the TCRdist pipeline, a later analysis assigned CDR3 sequences along with most-parsimonious VDJ recombination scenarios. In a later analysis, each TCR beta chain was defined by its CDR3 amino acid sequence together with its V-gene family, and reads lacking a unique V-gene family were excluded. In a later analysis, some 600 highly shared, low-generation-probability nucleotide sequences were removed to address suspected cross-contamination and a sequencing artifact. In a later analysis, a clonal expansion index was calculated for each public chain from normalized within-repertoire ranks of inferred template counts. Generation probabilities in a later analysis came from a VDJ recombination model fitted to out-of-frame rearrangements, and those results were checked against IGoR. Hypergeometric tests were used in a later analysis to score TCR-TCR, TCR-HLA and TCR-CMV co-occurrence, with a repertoire-size bias correction applied to the TCR pairs. False discovery rates were estimated in a later analysis by permuting HLA or CMV assignments 20 times. In a later analysis, co-occurring TCRs were grouped with DBSCAN, and TCRdist sequence similarity was added when clustering was performed within HLA-allele-positive subsets. Co-occurrence clustering excluded repertoires with fewer than 30,000 or more than 120,000 public chains, plus five with anomalous nucleotide sharing. Here the immuneACCESS table is served through TCRdb, limited to in-frame sequences with V and J called. Missing clones are a known gap in these copies; in checked studies unresolved V genes cover under half, and the rest lacks a known reason. The DNA gave D and trimming, while V, J and clone size come from that table. In this sample the table shows fewer than 100,000 clones, more than 70% of which occur a single time. The biggest ten clones account for just under 2.5% of the sample.

The cohort comprised fewer than 750 healthy bone marrow donors. Cohort members were all nominally healthy when sampled, although unrecorded immune exposures were likely present. The donor tested CMV seropositive, placing the donor among the 290 or so seropositive members of the cohort. A peripheral blood sample was provided by each donor, and peripheral blood mononuclear cells were used for TCR beta sequencing. Genomic DNA was extracted from the blood cell samples with the Qiagen DNeasy Blood Extraction Kit. Regarding this clone: Its antigen target is currently unknown. Qualities for individual bases were not recorded, and no much larger clone is one base off.

The germline V gene supplies CDR1 ENHRY and CDR2 SYGVKD. The CDR3 holds 14 amino acids from the cysteine to the phenylalanine. Just CDR3 DNA is preserved here, 42 bases in frame from base 1. Clipping removes 9 bases from V and 5 bases from J, with 6 as the unmatched junction base count. Study-wide findings and limitations: According to a later genetic analysis, donors in an Asian-associated ancestry cluster had fewer N-insertions in productive TCRs than the approximately 690-donor mean. The study listed 164 TCR beta chains as associated with cytomegalovirus. HLA typing was unavailable for some donors at each locus, so association tests used only the typed subset. The classifier was reported to diagnose cytomegalovirus status with high specificity and sensitivity in both the original and validation cohorts. A later genetic analysis associated a missense DCLRE1C variant with V-gene and J-gene trimming of TCR beta chains, and an independent cohort replicated the association. Most CMV-associated TCR beta chains appeared to be HLA-restricted in a later analysis, and the HLA associations seemed to be driven largely by CMV exposure. A few of the identified cytomegalovirus-associated TCR beta chains were confirmed in vitro to be specific for cytomegalovirus antigens. Because counts were too low, about 15 rarely observed V segments, including chromosome 9 orphons, were left out of the earlier analysis of roughly 600 of the donors. Strong co-occurrence of HLA alleles, especially DR and DQ, made assigning TCR associations to individual alleles difficult. In a later analysis, HLA-associated TCR beta chains showed more clonal expansion and lower generation probabilities than non-associated chains that were equally common. Several of the top co-occurrence clusters appeared to be linked to parvovirus B19, influenza, CMV and Epstein-Barr virus, according to a later analysis. Immune exposure information for the cohort was limited to CMV serostatus. According to the authors, the approach could potentially be generalized to other disease states and immunological phenotypes. A cluster of highly shared sequence variants was judged likely to be a technical artifact of the sequencing pipeline. Some IMGT-functional V segments, including TRBV6-2 and TRBV6-3, could not be told apart with the 87-base-pair reads, so those segments were excluded. The cohort was sequenced for TCR beta chains only, and without alpha or paired-chain data the features that could be detected were limited. A later analysis associated some 17,000 TCR beta sequences with specific HLA alleles at a false discovery rate of 0.05. Correlated functional status among segregating V segments might be attributable to linkage disequilibrium, but an unknown experimental factor could not be ruled out. In a later analysis, TCR association rates were found to vary across HLA loci, with the most associated TCRs seen for DRB1 alleles and the fewest for HLA-C alleles. A further reported finding was that TCR beta sequences accurately predicted the HLA-A and HLA-B alleles for most subjects in the first cohort. Most TCR sequences were seen in very few donors, while some public TCRs were found in many individuals. Presence/absence analyses assumed roughly uniform sequencing depth across donors, an assumption that may not hold. Broadly in line with IMGT annotations, most TCR beta V segments showed up in productive rearrangements about 87% or about 30% of the time in an earlier analysis of around 600 of the donors.

The sequenced material came from PBMCs. In this chain, TRBV10-3 is recombined with TRBJ2-1, with 11 bases in between that match TRBD2. The clonotype originates from a male donor in good health and CMV-seropositive. The nucleotides read TGTGCCATACCTAGCGGGAGGCCCAACAATGAGCAGTTCTTC. It translates to CAIPSGRPNNEQFF.